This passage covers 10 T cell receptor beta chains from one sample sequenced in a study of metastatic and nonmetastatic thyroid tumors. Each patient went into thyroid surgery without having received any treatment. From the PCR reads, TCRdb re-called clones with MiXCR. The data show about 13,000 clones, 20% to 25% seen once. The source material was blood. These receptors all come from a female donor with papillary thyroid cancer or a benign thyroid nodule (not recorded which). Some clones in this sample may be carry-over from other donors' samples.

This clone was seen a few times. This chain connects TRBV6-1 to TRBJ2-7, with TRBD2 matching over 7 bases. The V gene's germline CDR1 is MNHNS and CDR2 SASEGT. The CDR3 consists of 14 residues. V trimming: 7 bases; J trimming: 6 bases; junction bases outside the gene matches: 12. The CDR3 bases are TGTGCCAGCACTGGGGGAGGGTCGGTTAGCGAGCAGTACTTC. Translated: CASTGGGSVSEQYF.

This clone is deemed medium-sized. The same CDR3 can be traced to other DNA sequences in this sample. CDR3 DNA sequence: TGTGCCAGCAGTTTATATCGTCAGCCCCAGCATTTT. Its translation: CASSLYRQPQHF. The chain is built from TRBV28 and TRBJ1-5, with unresolved D. Germline loops: CDR1 MDHEN, CDR2 SYDVKM. The V end lost 1 base, the J end lost 6 bases, and 4 bases lay between the germline ends. The CDR3 has 12 residues.

This chain's CDR3 is CAWTNYNEQFF. Written as DNA, the CDR3 is TGTGCCTGGACCAACTACAATGAGCAGTTCTTC. V is TRBV30 and J is TRBJ2-1; D is unclear. The CDR3 loop spans 11 amino acids. Germline-derived CDR1 and CDR2 are GTSNPN and SVGIG (reference sequence). Between the trimmed V and J ends, which lost 4 bases and 3 bases, there was a span of 4 bases.

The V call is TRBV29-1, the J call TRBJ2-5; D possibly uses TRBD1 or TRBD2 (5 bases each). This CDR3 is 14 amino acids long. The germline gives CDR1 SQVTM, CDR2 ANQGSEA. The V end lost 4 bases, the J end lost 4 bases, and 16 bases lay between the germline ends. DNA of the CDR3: TGCAGCGTTGGAGGGGCCCCCCGGGGAGAGACCCAGTACTTC. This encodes CSVGGAPRGETQYF.

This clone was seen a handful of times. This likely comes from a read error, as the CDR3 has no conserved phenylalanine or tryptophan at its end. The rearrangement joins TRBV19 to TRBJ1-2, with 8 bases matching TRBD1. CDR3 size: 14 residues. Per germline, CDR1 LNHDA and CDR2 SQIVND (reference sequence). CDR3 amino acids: CASTGQGSVYCYTL. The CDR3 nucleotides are TGTGCCAGTACCGGACAGGGAAGTGTCTATTGCTACACCCTC.

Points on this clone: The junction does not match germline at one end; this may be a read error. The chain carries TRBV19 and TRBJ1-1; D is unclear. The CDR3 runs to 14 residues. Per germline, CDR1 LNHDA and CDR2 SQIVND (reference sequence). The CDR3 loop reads CAGSIKIAHTEAFF. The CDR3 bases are TGTGCCGGTAGTATAAAGATCGCCCACACTGAAGCTTTCTTT. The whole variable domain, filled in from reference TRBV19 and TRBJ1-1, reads DGGITQSPKYLFRKEGQNVTLSCEQNLNHDAMYWYRQDPGQGLRLIYYSQIVNDFQKGDIAEGYSVSREKKESFPLTVTSAQKNPTAFYLCAGSIKIAHTEAFFGQGTRLTVV.

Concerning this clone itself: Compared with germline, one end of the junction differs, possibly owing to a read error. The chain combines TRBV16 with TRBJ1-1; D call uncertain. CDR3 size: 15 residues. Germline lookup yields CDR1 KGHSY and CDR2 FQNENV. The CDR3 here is CVSSPTQGMNTEAFF. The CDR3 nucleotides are TGTGTCAGCAGCCCTACCCAAGGTATGAACACTGAAGCTTTCTTT. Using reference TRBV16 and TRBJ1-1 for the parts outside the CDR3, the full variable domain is GEEVAQTPKHLVRGEGQKAKLYCAPIKGHSYVFWYQQVLKNEFKFLISFQNENVFDETGMPKERFSAKCLPNSPCSLEIQATKLEDSAVYFCVSSPTQGMNTEAFFGQGTRLTVV.

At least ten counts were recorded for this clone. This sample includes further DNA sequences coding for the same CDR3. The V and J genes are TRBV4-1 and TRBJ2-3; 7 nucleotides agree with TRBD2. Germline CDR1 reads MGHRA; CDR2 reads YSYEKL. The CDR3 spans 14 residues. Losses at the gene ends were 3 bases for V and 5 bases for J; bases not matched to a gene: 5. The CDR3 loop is CASSHWGGIDTQYF. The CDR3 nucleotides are TGCGCCAGCAGCCATTGGGGGGGAATAGATACGCAGTATTTT.

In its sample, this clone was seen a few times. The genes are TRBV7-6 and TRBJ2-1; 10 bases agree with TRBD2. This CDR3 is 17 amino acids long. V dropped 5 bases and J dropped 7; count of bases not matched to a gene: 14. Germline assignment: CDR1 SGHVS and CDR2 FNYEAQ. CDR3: CASSIGPAGGPANEQFF. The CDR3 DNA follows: TGTGCCAGCAGCATAGGTCCAGCGGGAGGGCCGGCGAATGAGCAGTTCTTC.

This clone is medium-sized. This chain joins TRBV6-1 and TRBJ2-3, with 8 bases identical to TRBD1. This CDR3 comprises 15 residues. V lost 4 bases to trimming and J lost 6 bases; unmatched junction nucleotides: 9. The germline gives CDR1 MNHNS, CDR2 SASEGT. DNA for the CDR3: TGTGCCAGCAGTGCTCTGCAGGGGGCACGGGATACGCAGTATTTT. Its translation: CASSALQGARDTQYF.